The T cell receptor beta chain described here comes from a study of PD-1 blockade in mismatch repair-deficient tumors. For the study at large: All were previously treated, progressing patients with 12 mismatch repair-deficient cancer types.

Mismatch repair deficiency was confirmed in all patients, by PCR or immunohistochemistry. TCR sequencing covered a few patients who responded to pembrolizumab. Trimming stripped 2 bases from V and 6 bases from J, with 8 bases between. The germline V gene encodes CDR1 GTSNPN and CDR2 SVGIG (reference sequence). The CDR3 loop spans 11 amino acids. TCRdb keeps only in-frame clones here, not all; method: immunoSEQ multiplex PCR. This sample has more than 50,000 clones, with around 89% found just once. This clone was observed a handful of times. What it recognizes is unknown. Findings and caveats of the study: Tumor-resident clones, often undetectable pretreatment in blood, expanded then contracted after pembrolizumab.

The sample here was peripheral blood, taken 52 weeks after starting pembrolizumab. The receptor was isolated from an adult with mismatch repair-deficient cancer. The chain combines TRBV30 with TRBJ2-7, with D unresolved. CDR3 residues: CAWSPGLEQYF. The CDR3 DNA sequence: TGTGCCTGGAGTCCGGGCCTCGAGCAGTACTTC.